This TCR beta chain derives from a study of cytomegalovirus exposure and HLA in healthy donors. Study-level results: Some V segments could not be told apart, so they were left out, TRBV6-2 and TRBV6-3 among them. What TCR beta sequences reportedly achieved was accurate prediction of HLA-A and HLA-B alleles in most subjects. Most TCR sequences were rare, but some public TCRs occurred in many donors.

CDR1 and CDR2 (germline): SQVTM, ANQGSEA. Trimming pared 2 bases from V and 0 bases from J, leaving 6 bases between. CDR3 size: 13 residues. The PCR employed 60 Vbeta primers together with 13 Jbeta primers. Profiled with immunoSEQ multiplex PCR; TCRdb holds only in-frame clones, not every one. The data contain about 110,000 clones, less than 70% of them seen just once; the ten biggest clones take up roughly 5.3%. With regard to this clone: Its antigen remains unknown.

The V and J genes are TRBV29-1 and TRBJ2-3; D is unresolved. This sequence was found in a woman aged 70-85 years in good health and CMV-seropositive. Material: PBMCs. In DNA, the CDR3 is TGCAGCGTTGAACGTCTGAGCACAGATACGCAGTATTTT. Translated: CSVERLSTDTQYF.